The 20 T cell receptor beta chains presented below share a single source sample, sequenced in a study of blood T cell repertoires in COVID-19. Generated by immunoSEQ multiplex PCR, the TCRdb table keeps only in-frame clones and is missing some. The profile shows some 150,000 clones, 80% of them singletons. Specimen: peripheral blood. All receptors come from a woman aged 45-60 years with acute or convalescent COVID-19.

The chain has TRBV5-1 and TRBJ2-7, with a possible D match to TRBD2 (5 bases). CDR3 size: 15 residues. Germline V gene data show CDR1 as SGHRS and CDR2 as YFSETQ. V lost 1 base to trimming and J lost 2 bases, with 13 bases between them. The DNA of the CDR3 is TGCGCCAGCAGCTTGAATCCACGGGGAACCTACGAGCAGTACTTC. Amino acids: CASSLNPRGTYEQYF.

Notes on this clone: One junction end disagrees with the germline gene, perhaps due to a read error. V is TRBV4-2 and J is TRBJ1-2, with TRBD1 matching 9 bases. CDR1 and CDR2 from the germline V gene are LGHNA and YNFKEQ. CDR3 size: 13 residues. The CDR3 sequence: CAGSQQGAGGYTF. In DNA form, the CDR3 reads TGTGCCGGCAGCCAACAGGGGGCAGGAGGCTACACCTTC.

This clone was observed once. J is TRBJ2-5 and V is TRBV5-4, with 9 bases fitting TRBD2. V was pared by 0 bases and J by 2 bases, with 2 bases of the junction left unmatched. Looked up from germline, CDR1 is SGHNT and CDR2 is YYREEE (reference sequence). This CDR3 region has 15 residues. This CDR3 is CASSLASGTQETQYF. The CDR3 nucleotides are TGTGCCAGCAGCTTGGCTAGCGGGACTCAAGAGACCCAGTACTTC.

This rearrangement joins TRBV27 to TRBJ1-3; tentatively, D is TRBD1 (6 bases). The CDR3 loop spans 18 amino acids. V was pared by 5 bases and J by 2 bases, with 22 bases between. Per the germline V gene, CDR1 is MNHEY and CDR2 is SMNVEV (reference sequence). The CDR3 here is CASSPNSQGRWTGNTIYF. As DNA, the CDR3 is TGTGCCAGCAGTCCCAACTCACAGGGCAGGTGGACTGGAAACACCATATATTTT.

The chain carries TRBV29-1 and TRBJ2-3; TRBD1 matches 12 bases. V shed 5 bases and J 5 bases; nucleotides not matched to a gene: 8. CDR1 SQVTM and CDR2 ANQGSEA come from the germline V gene. This CDR3 is 15 amino acids long. The DNA for the CDR3 is TGCAGCGTTCTACCGGGACAGGGGGCGTTAGATACGCAGTATTTT. Its protein is CSVLPGQGALDTQYF.

The V and J genes are TRBV6-1 and TRBJ2-3; D unresolved. Germline loops: CDR1 MNHNS, CDR2 SASEGT. There are 17 residues in the CDR3. Between the trimmed V and J ends, which lost 0 bases and 0 bases, there was a span of 13 bases. The DNA of the CDR3 is TGTGCCAGCAGTGAAGCGATGGCAGGCCGGAGCACAGATACGCAGTATTTT. Its translation is CASSEAMAGRSTDTQYF.

The V call is TRBV4-2, the J call TRBJ1-5, with D possibly matching TRBD1 (6 bases). The CDR3 sequence is 15 residues long. V was trimmed by 5 bases and J by 2 bases, leaving 13 bases between them. Per the germline V gene, CDR1 is LGHNA and CDR2 is YNFKEQ. The DNA of the CDR3 is TGTGCCAGCAGCTACAGGGCAGTGGGCAATCAGCCCCAGCATTTT. It encodes CASSYRAVGNQPQHF.

The chain carries TRBV6-5 and TRBJ1-2, with 8 bases fitting TRBD1. Germline V gene sequence: CDR1 MNHEY, CDR2 SVGAGI. V shed 4 bases and J 6 bases; nucleotides not matched to a gene: 1. This CDR3 region has 12 residues. The CDR3 is CASSSDRDGYTF. The CDR3 DNA reads TGTGCCAGCAGTTCGGACAGGGATGGCTACACCTTC.

The DNA for the CDR3 is TGTGCCAGCAGCTTAGGGGGCAACCACTATGGCTACACCTTC. It codes for CASSLGGNHYGYTF. The V and J genes are TRBV7-9 and TRBJ1-2; possibly TRBD1 for D (5 bases). The CDR3 runs to 14 residues. The germline V and J ends were trimmed by 1 base and 3 bases, with 9 bases remaining between them. Germline CDR1 and CDR2: SEHNR and FQNEAQ (reference sequence).

The chain recombines TRBV11-2 with TRBJ2-7; TRBD2 matches at 8 bases. CDR1 and CDR2 (germline): SGHAT, FQNNGV. The CDR3 has 12 amino acids. V dropped 5 bases and J dropped 4; count of bases not matched to a gene: 1. CDR3 residues: CASSPGGYEQYF. The DNA of the CDR3 is TGTGCCAGCAGCCCGGGGGGGTACGAGCAGTACTTC.

This clone was detected once. The CDR3 sequence: CASRVHDRAEAFF. In nucleotides, the CDR3 is TGTGCCAGCAGGGTACACGACAGGGCTGAAGCTTTCTTT. This chain joins TRBV6-5 and TRBJ1-1, with 7 bases matching TRBD1. Trimming cost V 6 bases and J 6 bases; bases outside gene matches: 7. Germline lookup yields CDR1 MNHEY and CDR2 SVGAGI. This CDR3 has 13 amino acids.

The chain is built from TRBV7-3 and TRBJ1-2; 11 nucleotides agree with TRBD1. The CDR3 is made up of 13 amino acids. Losses at the gene ends were 9 bases for V and 6 bases for J; bases not matched to a gene: 6. Germline-derived CDR1 and CDR2 are SGHTA and FQGTGA. The CDR3 here is CASRGQGENGYTF. CDR3 nucleotides: TGTGCCAGTAGGGGACAGGGGGAAAATGGCTACACCTTC.

The V gene is TRBV9, the J gene TRBJ2-3; the D is unclear. Trimming left V 0 bases short and J 2 bases short, with 13 bases between. The CDR3 contains 16 residues. Germline CDR1 SGDLS, CDR2 YYNGEE. Here the CDR3 reads CASSVEAALYTDTQYF. CDR3 DNA: TGTGCCAGCAGCGTAGAGGCGGCCCTCTACACAGATACGCAGTATTTT.

This rearrangement joins TRBV6-6 to TRBJ2-7; TRBD2 might be the D (7 bases). Germline V CDR1 and CDR2: MNHNY, SVGAGI (reference sequence). This CDR3 contains 15 residues. The germline V and J ends were trimmed by 2 bases and 2 bases, with 13 bases remaining between them. In nucleotides, the CDR3 is TGTGCCAGCAGTTACGGGGGGGCCCATACCTACGAGCAGTACTTC. Translation gives CASSYGGAHTYEQYF.

This clone is a singleton in its sample. The V gene is TRBV13, the J gene TRBJ2-5, with D tentatively TRBD1 (6 bases). This CDR3 has 16 residues. Germline CDR1 is PRHDT and CDR2 is FYEKMQ (reference sequence). With 5 bases removed from V and 3 bases from J, the gap between germline ends came to 19 bases. The DNA of the CDR3 is TGTGCCAGCAGCCCAAGACAGGCAAGCGAAAAAGAGACCCAGTACTTC. This translates into CASSPRQASEKETQYF.

The rearrangement uses TRBV18 and TRBJ2-7, with a possible D match to TRBD2 (5 bases). V shed 3 bases and J shed 1 base, with 13 bases lying between them. Per the germline V gene, CDR1 is KGHSH and CDR2 is LQKENI. The CDR3 consists of 15 residues. CDR3 sequence (DNA): TGTGCCAGCTCACCGCCCGGACTCGGGTCCTACGAGCAGTACTTC. The encoded protein is CASSPPGLGSYEQYF.

DNA for the CDR3: TGTGCCAGTAGTCTCATAGTCGGGACACTCAATCAGCCCCAGCATTTT. It specifies CASSLIVGTLNQPQHF. This chain uses TRBV19 with TRBJ1-5, with D maybe TRBD1 (6 bases). V was clipped by 5 bases and J by 3 bases, with 17 bases between them. This CDR3 is built from 16 residues. CDR1 is LNHDA, CDR2 SQIVND, per germline (reference sequence).

The rearrangement joins TRBV18 to TRBJ2-5; D remains ambiguous. The V gene's germline CDR1 is KGHSH and CDR2 LQKENI. CDR3 size: 13 residues. V was pared by 5 bases and J by 2 bases, with 9 bases between. CDR3 nucleotide sequence: TGTGCCAGCTCAGCCGACGGGCAAGAGACCCAGTACTTC. Translated: CASSADGQETQYF.

The chain combines TRBV30 with TRBJ2-1; TRBD2 aligns across 8 bases. CDR1 is GTSNPN and CDR2 is SVGIG in the germline V gene (reference sequence). The V and J ends lost 4 bases and 4 bases, in that order; junction bases with no gene match: 9. This CDR3 comprises 15 residues. CDR3 in DNA: TGTGCCTGGACCCGGGGGGGGCTCGGGTACAATGAGCAGTTCTTC. It yields the protein CAWTRGGLGYNEQFF.

The chain is built from TRBV18 and TRBJ1-2; unclear D gene. The CDR3 contains 13 residues. V was pared by 0 bases and J by 4 bases, with 6 bases between. Germline V CDR1 and CDR2: KGHSH, LQKENI. The CDR3 nucleotides read TGTGCCAGCTCACCACCCAGCGGCTATGGCTACACCTTC. Protein product: CASSPPSGYGYTF.